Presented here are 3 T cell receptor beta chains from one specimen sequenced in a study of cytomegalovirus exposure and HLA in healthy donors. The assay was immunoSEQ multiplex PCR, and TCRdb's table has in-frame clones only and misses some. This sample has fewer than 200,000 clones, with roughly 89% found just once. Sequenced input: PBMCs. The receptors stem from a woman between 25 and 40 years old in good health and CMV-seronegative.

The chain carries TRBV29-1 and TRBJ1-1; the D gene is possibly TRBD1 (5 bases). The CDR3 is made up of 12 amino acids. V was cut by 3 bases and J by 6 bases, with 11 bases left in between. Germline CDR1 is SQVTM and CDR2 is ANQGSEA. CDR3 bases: TGCAGCGTTGATGGGGGAGGGCCTGAAGCTTTCTTT. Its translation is CSVDGGGPEAFF. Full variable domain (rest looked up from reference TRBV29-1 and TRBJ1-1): SAVISQKPSRDICQRGTSLTIQCQVDSQVTMMFWYRQQPGQSLTLIATANQGSEATYESGFVIDKFPISRPNLTFSTLTVSNMSPEDSSIYLCSVDGGGPEAFFGQGTRLTVV.

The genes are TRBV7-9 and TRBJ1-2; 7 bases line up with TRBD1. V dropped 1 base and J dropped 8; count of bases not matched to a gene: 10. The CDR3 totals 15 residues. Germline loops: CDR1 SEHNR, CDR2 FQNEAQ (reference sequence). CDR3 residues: CASSLVGTAFRGYTF. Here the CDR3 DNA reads TGTGCCAGCAGCTTAGTCGGGACAGCGTTCCGGGGCTACACCTTC.

CDR3 amino acids: CAISELGHLSGYTF. In DNA form, the CDR3 reads TGTGCCATCAGTGAACTGGGACACCTCTCTGGCTACACCTTC. This sequence joins TRBV10-3 and TRBJ1-2, with a possible D match to TRBD1 (6 bases). The CDR3 is 14 amino acids. V lost 3 bases and J lost 7, with 15 bases in between. From germline, CDR1 is ENHRY and CDR2 SYGVKD.